The 20 T cell receptor beta chains reported below all come from one sample, sequenced in a study of blood T cell repertoires in COVID-19. Some clones are missing from TCRdb's copy, which holds only in-frame ones; the method was immunoSEQ multiplex PCR. The table records hundreds of thousands of clones, around 89% of them present only once. The sequencing input was peripheral blood. The source of these receptors is a woman between 50 and 59 years old with COVID-19, enrolled during active disease.

The genes are TRBV27 and TRBJ2-2, with 7 nucleotides matching TRBD2. Germline assignment: CDR1 MNHEY and CDR2 SMNVEV (reference sequence). J lost 6 bases, V lost 5 bases, and 6 bases had no gene match. CDR3 length equals 14 residues. DNA of the CDR3: TGTGCCAGCAGTAGGACCGGGGGGTCCGGGGAGCTGTTTTTT. Translated, it gives CASSRTGGSGELFF.

The chain carries TRBV6-2 or TRBV6-3 and TRBJ1-5; perhaps TRBD1 as D (5 bases). The CDR3 is 14 residues long. Trimming cost V 6 bases and J 8 bases, with 17 bases left between them. The germline gives CDR1 MNHEY, CDR2 SVGEGT. CDR3 coding DNA: TGTGCCAGCAGCCTAGACAGAGGTATAGAGCCCCAGCATTTT. This gives the protein CASSLDRGIEPQHF.

The chain recombines TRBV15 with TRBJ1-1, with D perhaps TRBD1 (6 bases). V gave up 5 bases and J gave up 3 bases, with 13 bases separating them. The CDR3 totals 14 residues. Germline CDR1 and CDR2: LNHNV and YYDKDF (reference sequence). The CDR3 region has the DNA TGTGCCACCAGCGTCAGGGGTGGGGACACTGAAGCTTTCTTT. Translating it yields CATSVRGGDTEAFF.

The V gene is TRBV3-1 (or the pseudogene TRBV3-2), the J gene TRBJ2-7; 7 bases agree with TRBD1. V lost 1 base and J lost 4; bases outside the gene matches: 4. Germline loops: CDR1 LGHDT, CDR2 YNNKEL (reference sequence). The CDR3 extends over 14 amino acids. The CDR3 DNA sequence: TGTGCCAGCAGCCAAGTCCAGGGGGATTACGAGCAGTACTTC. Translation: CASSQVQGDYEQYF.

This chain uses TRBV10-3 with TRBJ1-2; D may be TRBD1 (6 bases). CDR1 and CDR2 from the germline V gene are ENHRY and SYGVKD. V lost 4 bases and J 0 bases, leaving 12 bases between the germline ends. The CDR3 extends over 15 amino acids. Written as DNA, the CDR3 is TGTGCCATCAGTGGGACAGTCCAAGCTAACTATGGCTACACCTTC. It specifies CAISGTVQANYGYTF.

The chain is built from TRBV5-1 and TRBJ1-1; a possible D gene is TRBD1 (6 bases). Germline loops: CDR1 SGHRS, CDR2 YFSETQ. The V end lost 4 bases, the J end lost 5 bases, and 15 bases lay between the germline ends. The CDR3 spans 14 residues. The CDR3 region has the DNA TGCGCCAGCAGCCGGGCAGGGGATGGAACTGAAGCTTTCTTT. The encoded protein is CASSRAGDGTEAFF.

The J gene is TRBJ1-1, the V gene TRBV4-1; D gene unclear. The germline V gene has CDR1 MGHRA and CDR2 YSYEKL. V lost 5 bases, J lost 6 bases, and 16 bases lay in between. The CDR3 extends over 14 amino acids. CDR3 DNA sequence: TGCGCCAGCAGCACGCTAACCGGGGATGCTGAAGCTTTCTTT. Protein: CASSTLTGDAEAFF.

The chain employs TRBV9 and TRBJ2-3, with 7 positions matching TRBD1. The V segment lost 3 bases and the J segment 4 bases; nucleotides outside the gene matches: 8. Germline-derived CDR1 and CDR2 are SGDLS and YYNGEE. The CDR3 contains 15 residues. The CDR3 nucleotides are TGTGCCAGCAGCGCCCTCCTAGGGGGCGCAGATACGCAGTATTTT. Its protein product is CASSALLGGADTQYF. The whole variable domain, filled in from reference TRBV9 and TRBJ2-3, reads DSGVTQTPKHLITATGQRVTLRCSPRSGDLSVYWYQQSLDQGLQFLIQYYNGEERAKGNILERFSAQQFPDLHSELNLSSLELGDSALYFCASSALLGGADTQYFGPGTRLTVL.

This sequence joins TRBV18 and TRBJ1-1; no definite D call. The CDR3 runs 14 residues. V was shortened by 3 bases and J by 5 bases, with 13 bases between the two germline ends. The germline V gene has CDR1 KGHSH and CDR2 LQKENI. The CDR3 DNA reads as TGTGCCAGCTCACCCATATTTGGCCAAACTGAAGCTTTCTTT. This codes for CASSPIFGQTEAFF.

The J gene is TRBJ2-7, the V gene TRBV28; the D gene is possibly TRBD2 (5 bases). CDR1 and CDR2 (germline): MDHEN, SYDVKM. V lost 4 bases to trimming and J lost 3 bases, with 16 bases between them. The CDR3 totals 15 residues. The CDR3 DNA follows: TGTGCCAGCAGTTCTCCCCCTAAGGAGGTCTACGAGCAGTACTTC. This encodes CASSSPPKEVYEQYF.

The chain is built from TRBV3-1 (or the pseudogene TRBV3-2) and TRBJ1-3, with 9 nucleotides matching TRBD1. The CDR3 totals 15 residues. Germline trimming cut 0 bases from V and 9 bases from J; bases unmatched to any gene: 6. Germline V gene sequence: CDR1 LGHDT, CDR2 YNNKEL (reference sequence). The CDR3 DNA is TGTGCCAGCAGCCAAGATGTGGGACAGGGACCCACCATATATTTT. Amino acids: CASSQDVGQGPTIYF.

V and J are TRBV5-1 and TRBJ1-4, with a tentative D call TRBD1 (6 bases). Per germline, CDR1 SGHRS and CDR2 YFSETQ. Trimming removed 1 base at V and 8 bases at J, with 15 bases between. The CDR3 extends over 15 amino acids. CDR3 sequence (DNA): TGCGCCAGCAGCTTGAGGGGGACAAGGGGAGAAAAACTGTTTTTT. This gives the protein CASSLRGTRGEKLFF.

The V call is TRBV28, the J call TRBJ1-5; 10 nucleotides line up with TRBD1. The CDR3 is made up of 15 amino acids. V shed 3 bases, J shed 6 bases, and the junction held 5 bases outside the gene matches. Germline lookup yields CDR1 MDHEN and CDR2 SYDVKM. CDR3 sequence reads: CASSFGTGEGQPQHF. The CDR3 DNA reads as TGTGCCAGCAGTTTCGGGACAGGGGAGGGTCAGCCCCAGCATTTT.

The chain is built from TRBV19 and TRBJ2-1; perhaps TRBD2 as D (5 bases). Germline CDR1 reads LNHDA; CDR2 reads SQIVND (reference sequence). This CDR3 region has 14 residues. The V end lost 3 bases, the J end lost 6 bases, and 12 bases lay between the germline ends. CDR3 in amino acids: CASSIKVGSNEQFF. In nucleotides, the CDR3 is TGTGCCAGTAGTATCAAAGTTGGGAGCAATGAGCAGTTCTTC.

The rearrangement joins TRBV13 to TRBJ1-4, with no clear D. The CDR3 spans 12 residues. Per germline, CDR1 PRHDT and CDR2 FYEKMQ (reference sequence). V shed 4 bases and J shed 5 bases, with 5 bases lying between them. CDR3 nucleotides: TGTGCCAGCAGCTCCCAGAATGAAAAACTGTTTTTT. It yields the protein CASSSQNEKLFF.

J is TRBJ1-5 and V is TRBV2; possibly TRBD1 for D (6 bases). V lost 6 bases, J lost 5 bases, and 11 bases lay in between. This CDR3 has 13 residues. Germline V lookup: CDR1 SNHLY, CDR2 FYNNEI. CDR3 DNA: TGTGCCAGCAGGAGGGAGGGGGATCAGCCCCAGCATTTT. This codes for CASRREGDQPQHF.

The chain couples TRBV7-9 to TRBJ1-1, with 9 bases aligning to TRBD1. With V trimmed by 3 bases and J by 5 bases, 13 bases remained unmatched. Germline loops: CDR1 SEHNR, CDR2 FQNEAQ (reference sequence). The length of the CDR3 is 17 residues. In DNA, the CDR3 is TGTGCCAGCAGCTTGGGAAGAACTGGGACAGGGACGACTGAAGCTTTCTTT. This gives the protein CASSLGRTGTGTTEAFF.

The V call is TRBV7-9, the J call TRBJ2-5, with 10 bases that match TRBD1. The CDR3 has 15 amino acids. Trimming took 5 bases from V and 5 from J; bases not matched to a gene: 8. From germline, CDR1 is SEHNR and CDR2 FQNEAQ (reference sequence). The CDR3 region is CASSRAGQGFETQYF. The CDR3 DNA reads as TGTGCCAGCAGCCGAGCGGGACAGGGGTTTGAGACCCAGTACTTC.

This clone occurred once. The chain couples TRBV18 to TRBJ1-5, with TRBD1 identical over 8 bases. The CDR3 consists of 14 residues. V trimming: 3 bases; J trimming: 8 bases; junction bases outside the gene matches: 6. Germline V lookup: CDR1 KGHSH, CDR2 LQKENI. In DNA form, the CDR3 reads TGTGCCAGCTCACCGGACAGGGTTGGGGAGCCCCAGCATTTT. Translated: CASSPDRVGEPQHF.

J is TRBJ1-2 and V is TRBV30; D unclear. Trimming removed 1 base at V and 7 bases at J, with 7 bases between. The CDR3 spans 11 residues. The V gene's germline CDR1 is GTSNPN and CDR2 SVGIG (reference sequence). CDR3 DNA: TGTGCCTGGAGTGAGGCGGGTGGCTACACCTTC. It translates to CAWSEAGGYTF.